This note documents a single T cell receptor beta chain sequence. RNA totalling about 0.45 to 1 ug underwent reverse transcription with random hexamers. Amplification of TCR beta CDR3 across 54 Vbeta and 13 Jbeta was performed with immunoSEQ multiplex PCR. TCRdb analysed the immunoSEQ multiplex PCR reads with MiXCR anew, one entry per CDR3 protein. This sample has about 150,000 distinct CDR3 sequences, with nearly 97% found just once. Sequencing of TCR beta drew on CD8+ and CD4+ T cells from blood. The patients who served as multiple sclerosis controls were treatment-naive and had stable or active relapsing-remitting disease that fulfilled the revised McDonald criteria. TEMRA cells were FACS-enriched, and CD8+ and CD4+ T cells were isolated negatively. This sample stems from a study of CD8 T cells in Susac syndrome. The CDR3 covers 13 residues. CDR1 SGHDT and CDR2 YYEEEE come from the germline V gene. Between the trimmed V and J ends, which lost 0 bases and 2 bases, there was a span of 2 bases.

The chain links TRBV5-6 to TRBJ2-2; D is unclear. Input material: CD8+ T cells from PBMCs. The source is a human donor with multiple sclerosis. The CDR3 protein is CASSLGNTGELFF. The CDR3 DNA is TGTGCCAGCAGCTTGGGTAACACCGGGGAGCTGTTTTTT.